Detailed here is one T cell receptor (beta chain). This clonotype was seen a few times. This clone's antigen is unknown. Base qualities are not provided; no much larger clone lies one nucleotide away. The data belong to a study of human T cells and chemical hapten exposure (dated by TCRdb to about 2021). Background on the whole study: For sensitization, 2% DPC in acetone was applied to a roughly 2 cm by roughly 2 cm area of upper inner arm skin. Weekly therapeutic DPC doses were additionally applied to the scalp of patients throughout the roughly 25-week study period. Patch testing was performed on the upper back with Finn chambers containing 0.01% DPC, and the patch tests were scored after 6 days according to International Contact Dermatitis Research Group standards. Blood samples were taken from patients before sensitization (week 0) and then at 2, 6 and about 24 weeks after DPC sensitization. Libraries were pooled for sequencing, and variation in per-sample TCR yields was attributed mainly to small differences in library volumes within the pool. The study tracked peripheral blood TCR repertoire changes in vivo during primary and secondary sensitization to the hapten diphenylcyclopropenone (DPC) in alopecia patients. Blood for TCR sequencing was provided by twenty-nine alopecia patients at one to four time points (pre-sensitization, 2, 6 and 24 weeks). The patient cohort, mostly female, included alopecia areata with under or over 50% scalp involvement, alopecia totalis and alopecia universalis. Results the study describes overall, beyond this receptor: Expanded TCRs formed significantly more large CDR3 similarity clusters than pre-sensitization or healthy control sets, consistent with antigen-driven responses. No change with DPC sensitization was found in the number of TCRs above 1 in 1000 frequency, and no evidence of global repertoire structure alterations was found. Because every patient had alopecia, a presumed autoimmune disease, the patients' immune response might differ from that of healthy individuals. Patch test score correlated positively with the number of PT1 expanded TCRs, reaching significance at thresholds 8, 16 and 32 but not at 4. Repeated subsampling changed both the strength of the expansion versus patch-test correlation and the threshold at which that correlation became significant.

The sample's time point, from its label and the paper: pre-sensitization, week 0. The meaning of the sample's treatment or condition label: therapeutic diphenylcyclopropenone sensitization with weekly scalp DPC. At every patch-test visit, the blood draw took place before the patch test was put on. To be eligible, patients had to be aged 18 to 70, diagnosed with alopecia and judged suitable for DPC therapy, while pregnant patients were excluded. Total RNA was extracted from unfractionated whole blood collected in Tempus Blood RNA tubes. Including cysteine and phenylalanine, the CDR3 has 11 amino acids. CDR3 DNA is the only sequence kept; it has 33 bases, read in frame from the first base. V drops 2 bases and J drops 6 bases, leaving 4 bases in between. For CDR1 and CDR2, the germline V gene (reference sequence) lists SEHNR and FQNEAQ. Libraries came from RACE. Sequencing took place on a NextSeq 500. During library preparation, unique molecular identifiers were attached to individual cDNA molecules so that TCRs could be counted quantitatively and reproducibly. For every blood RNA sample, sequencing covered both the TCR alpha and TCR beta chains. In the source study's methods: Samples had a median of 95,638 TCRs, with a range from about 23,224 to 690,600. The Decombinator software suite was used to annotate the V, J and CDR3 of the TCR reads. To make PS versus PT1 abundance plots, every sample was subsampled to the same number of TCRs (28,000). Expanded TCRs were defined as absent before sensitization and observed at least eight times at the 2-week time point. TCRdb reanalyzed the raw reads on its own, using fastp at Q25 for trimming and MiXCR for clone calling, and kept in-frame beta chains. Here each entry gathers all rows of one CDR3 protein and keeps the most common genes and DNA. TCRdb, not the authors, supplied the V and J calls. The sample table lists some 400,000 distinct CDR3 sequences, roughly 4.6% of them with a count of one. In total, the top ten clones hold just over 2.5% of the sample.

This receptor was identified in a woman aged 50 to 60 with alopecia areata. Some clones in this sample may be carry-over from other donors' samples. The specimen comprised whole blood, sampled in connection with sensitization to the hapten diphenylcyclopropenone (DPC). Recombination connected TRBV7-9 to TRBJ1-1; the D gene is unclear. The CDR3 region reads CASSLSPEAFF. At the DNA level, the sequence is TGTGCCAGCAGCTTATCGCCTGAAGCTTTCTTT.